One and the same sample provided the 21 T cell receptor beta chains below, sequenced in a study of shared clonotypes between healthy human individuals. The table came from immunoSEQ multiplex PCR; TCRdb's copy has only in-frame clones and leaves some out. Of 650,000 to 800,000 clones in the sample, roughly 72% are singletons; the top ten hold about 1.8%. Sequenced input: memory CD4+ T cells sorted from blood. Subset described: CD45RA-negative fraction. Receptor source: a woman in her 30s in good health.

The chain recombines TRBV19 with TRBJ1-2, with 9 bases aligning to TRBD1. In germline, CDR1 is LNHDA, CDR2 SQIVND (reference sequence). This CDR3 is built from 15 residues. The V and J ends lost 4 bases and 5 bases, in that order; junction bases with no gene match: 8. CDR3 DNA: TGTGCCAGTAGTAACACAGGGGGCGCGGGGTATGGCTACACCTTC. Its translation is CASSNTGGAGYGYTF. Full variable domain (remainder filled in from reference TRBV19 and TRBJ1-2): DGGITQSPKYLFRKEGQNVTLSCEQNLNHDAMYWYRQDPGQGLRLIYYSQIVNDFQKGDIAEGYSVSREKKESFPLTVTSAQKNPTAFYLCASSNTGGAGYGYTFGSGTRLTVV.

In this sample, this clone turned up a few times. The chain joins TRBV6-5 to TRBJ2-7; 9 bases fit TRBD2. The CDR3 has 16 residues. Germline assignment: CDR1 MNHEY and CDR2 SVGAGI. The trim removed 0 bases at V and 4 bases at J, leaving 7 bases unmatched. CDR3 region: CASSYSGSGRWYEQYF. CDR3 bases: TGTGCCAGCAGTTACTCCGGGAGCGGGAGGTGGTACGAGCAGTACTTC.

The CDR3: CASSFLTGATNEKLFF. In DNA, the CDR3 is TGCGCCAGCAGCTTCCTGACAGGGGCAACTAATGAAAAACTGTTTTTT. V gene TRBV5-1 combines with J gene TRBJ1-4, with 8 bases matching TRBD1. J lost 0 bases, V lost 2 bases, and 3 bases had no gene match. CDR3 length equals 16 residues. From germline, CDR1 is SGHRS and CDR2 YFSETQ.

This chain connects TRBV7-9 to TRBJ2-7; the D is unclear. This CDR3 contains 15 residues. CDR1 and CDR2 (germline): SEHNR, FQNEAQ (reference sequence). Trimming left V 5 bases short and J 3 bases short, with 17 bases between. The chain's CDR3 is CASSPGFGSSYEQYF. CDR3 nucleotide sequence: TGTGCCAGCAGCCCTGGCTTCGGCAGCAGCTACGAGCAGTACTTC.

A remark on this clone: Other DNA sequences from this sample encode an identical CDR3 as well. The CDR3 nucleotides are TGTGCCAGCAGCTTTAGCAGTTCCTACAATGAGCAGTTCTTC. It specifies CASSFSSSYNEQFF. J is TRBJ2-1 and V is TRBV11-2; D gene unclear. This CDR3 is 14 amino acids long. CDR1 SGHAT and CDR2 FQNNGV come from the germline V gene. The V gene lost 3 bases and the J gene lost 1 base, with 7 bases spanning the gap.

As DNA, the CDR3 is TGTGCCAGCAGCCGTGACGGAAGCTACGAGCAGTACTTC. The encoded protein is CASSRDGSYEQYF. The V and J genes are TRBV6-6 and TRBJ2-7, with D uncertain. The CDR3 is 13 residues long. Germline CDR1 and CDR2: MNHNY and SVGAGI (reference sequence). V gave up 6 bases and J gave up 3 bases, with 12 bases separating them.

V is TRBV2 and J is TRBJ1-2; TRBD1 is a possible D gene (6 bases). The germline CDR1 and CDR2 sequences are SNHLY and FYNNEI. The V gene lost 10 bases and the J gene lost 2 bases, with 14 bases spanning the gap. The CDR3 has 13 amino acids. CDR3 sequence reads: CANGQDRNYGYTF. The CDR3 bases are TGTGCCAATGGCCAAGACAGGAACTATGGCTACACCTTC.

The rearrangement joins TRBV7-9 to TRBJ2-7; possible D gene TRBD1, 5 bases. Germline loops: CDR1 SEHNR, CDR2 FQNEAQ (reference sequence). The CDR3 runs 12 residues. Trimming shortened V by 5 bases and J by 3 bases, and 8 bases separated the two germline ends. The CDR3 DNA follows: TGTGCCAGCAGCATTGACAGCTACGAGCAGTACTTC. Encoded protein: CASSIDSYEQYF.

In its sample, this clone was seen many times. Other nucleotide sequences from this sample produce the same CDR3. The rearrangement links TRBV19 to TRBJ2-3; 14 nucleotides agree with TRBD2. Germline trimming cut 4 bases from V and 2 bases from J; bases unmatched to any gene: 2. There are 16 residues in the CDR3. From germline, CDR1 is LNHDA and CDR2 SQIVND (reference sequence). The CDR3 protein is CASSRGLAGVTDTQYF. The CDR3 coding sequence is TGTGCCAGTAGTAGGGGACTAGCGGGAGTCACAGATACGCAGTATTTT.

The chain joins TRBV19 to TRBJ1-2; 7 bases fit TRBD1. The germline CDR1 and CDR2 sequences are LNHDA and SQIVND (reference sequence). The CDR3 spans 13 residues. Losses at the gene ends were 5 bases for V and 6 bases for J; bases not matched to a gene: 6. The CDR3 DNA is TGTGCCAGTAGTGTTGACAGGGAACATGGCTACACCTTC. Translating it yields CASSVDREHGYTF.

The chain links TRBV19 to TRBJ1-1; D uncertain. V was shortened by 4 bases and J by 0 bases, with 9 bases between the two germline ends. The germline V gene encodes CDR1 LNHDA and CDR2 SQIVND (reference sequence). This CDR3 is 14 amino acids long. The CDR3 DNA sequence: TGTGCCAGTAGTACCCCCTGGTTGAACACTGAAGCTTTCTTT. It codes for CASSTPWLNTEAFF.

The chain links TRBV4-2 to TRBJ1-3, with 8 bases aligning to TRBD1. The CDR3 is 16 amino acids. Germline-derived CDR1 and CDR2 are LGHNA and YNFKEQ. Trimming removed 1 base from V and 2 bases from J; junction bases left unmatched: 4. The chain's CDR3 is CASSQVQGATGNTIYF. DNA for the CDR3: TGTGCCAGCAGCCAAGTTCAGGGGGCTACTGGAAACACCATATATTTT.

This chain connects TRBV19 to TRBJ1-2; D possibly corresponds to TRBD1 (6 bases). The V end was cut by 6 bases, the J end by 2 bases, with 13 bases between. The CDR3 runs 14 residues. Per germline, CDR1 LNHDA and CDR2 SQIVND (reference sequence). Here the CDR3 reads CASSPGTNNYGYTF. CDR3 in DNA: TGTGCCAGTAGCCCCGGGACAAACAACTATGGCTACACCTTC.

The rearrangement links TRBV7-6 to TRBJ2-4; 12 bases align to TRBD2. The CDR3 runs to 15 residues. The germline V gene has CDR1 SGHVS and CDR2 FNYEAQ. The junction had 8 bases not matched to a gene; V was cut back by 5 bases and J by 9 bases. CDR3 sequence: CASSPTTSGSAIQYF. CDR3 nucleotides: TGTGCCAGCAGCCCAACGACTAGCGGGAGTGCCATTCAGTACTTC. The full variable domain, with the rest looked up from reference TRBV7-6 and TRBJ2-4, is GAGVSQSPRYKVTKRGQDVALRCDPISGHVSLYWYRQALGQGPEFLTYFNYEAQQDKSGLPNDRFSAERPEGSISTLTIQRTEQRDSAMYRCASSPTTSGSAIQYFGAGTRLSVL.

The rearrangement links TRBV7-9 to TRBJ1-3, with no clear D. CDR3 length: 16 amino acids. The germline V gene has CDR1 SEHNR and CDR2 FQNEAQ (reference sequence). Deletions cut 1 base from V and 0 bases from J, with 10 bases between. The CDR3 sequence is CASSLEARVSGNTIYF. The CDR3 DNA is TGTGCCAGCAGCTTAGAAGCGCGGGTCTCTGGAAACACCATATATTTT.

The chain uses TRBV27 and TRBJ1-5; the match to TRBD1 covers 7 bases. The J segment lost 4 bases and the V segment lost 6 bases, leaving 9 bases of the junction unmatched. CDR3 length: 15 amino acids. CDR1 is MNHEY and CDR2 is SMNVEV in the germline V gene (reference sequence). The CDR3 spells CASREGTGENQPQHF. The CDR3 DNA reads TGTGCCAGCAGGGAGGGAACAGGGGAGAATCAGCCCCAGCATTTT.

The rearrangement joins TRBV29-1 to TRBJ2-4; possible D gene TRBD2, 7 bases. The V end was cut by 5 bases, the J end by 5 bases, with 13 bases between. The CDR3 runs to 13 residues. Germline CDR1 reads SQVTM; CDR2 reads ANQGSEA. This chain's CDR3 is CSVSGGTQNIQYF. CDR3 nucleotide sequence: TGCAGCGTTTCGGGGGGCACTCAAAACATTCAGTACTTC.

J is TRBJ1-5 and V is TRBV28; D may be TRBD1 (6 bases). The V gene's germline CDR1 is MDHEN and CDR2 SYDVKM. The CDR3 covers 14 residues. The V gene lost 6 bases and the J gene lost 2 bases, with 11 bases spanning the gap. Here the CDR3 reads CASRRGGGNQPQHF. DNA of the CDR3: TGTGCCAGCAGAAGGGGGGGAGGCAATCAGCCCCAGCATTTT.

This clone has a handful of counts. The chain employs TRBV4-2 and TRBJ2-6, with 7 bases matching TRBD1. V was pared by 4 bases and J by 0 bases, with 3 bases of the junction left unmatched. The CDR3 has 16 residues. CDR1 and CDR2 from the germline V gene are LGHNA and YNFKEQ. Here the CDR3 DNA reads TGTGCCAGCAGCCCGCGGACAGGCTCTGGGGCCAACGTCCTGACTTTC. Translated: CASSPRTGSGANVLTF.

The chain is built from TRBV9 and TRBJ2-1; D tentatively fits TRBD1 or TRBD2 (5 bases each). The CDR3 is 19 amino acids. From germline, CDR1 is SGDLS and CDR2 YYNGEE. The ends were cut back, 0 bases at V and 1 base at J, with 20 bases in the middle. The CDR3 bases are TGTGCCAGCAGCGTAGGGCAGGTCGAGGGATGGGGGTCCTACAATGAGCAGTTCTTC. Translating gives CASSVGQVEGWGSYNEQFF.

The chain recombines TRBV19 with TRBJ2-1; D not certain. This CDR3 comprises 15 residues. Per the germline V gene, CDR1 is LNHDA and CDR2 is SQIVND (reference sequence). The germline V and J ends were trimmed by 2 bases and 0 bases, with 8 bases remaining between them. This CDR3 is CASSISHSSYNEQFF. CDR3 nucleotide sequence: TGTGCCAGTAGTATATCCCATAGCTCCTACAATGAGCAGTTCTTC.